This is a list of T cell receptor beta chains from one sample in a study of OX40 agonist ivuxolimab in advanced cancers. Clones were read by immunoSEQ multiplex PCR, and TCRdb kept only the in-frame ones, dropping some. The sample includes around 77,000 clones, 89% of them seen just once. Material: CD4+ or CD8+ T cells sorted from blood, obtained in a trial of the OX40 agonist ivuxolimab. These receptor sequences come from an adult with an advanced solid tumor such as melanoma, head and neck, liver or kidney cancer. CDR3s include the opening cysteine and the closing phenylalanine or tryptophan. D genes are given only for firm matches. The size entry is marked missing in some rows and otherwise reads once, few, many or a size class.

-	TRBV16	TRBJ1-5	-	CASSQLISFDQPQHF	TGTGCCAGCAGCCAGCTTATATCTTTCGATCAGCCCCAGCATTTT
-	TRBV6-1	TRBJ1-5	-	CASRATGIQPQHF	TGTGCCAGCAGAGCTACAGGGATTCAGCCCCAGCATTTT
once	TRBV18	TRBJ1-5	-	CASSFTESNQPQHF	TGTGCCAGCTCATTCACCGAGAGCAATCAGCCCCAGCATTTT
once	TRBV6-5	TRBJ1-2	-	CASSYSLDSGYTF	TGTGCCAGCAGTTACAGCTTAGACTCTGGCTACACCTTC
-	TRBV19	TRBJ1-2	-	CATRSGGNYGYTF	TGTGCCACTAGAAGCGGGGGTAACTATGGCTACACCTTC
-	TRBV4-1	TRBJ2-7	TRBD1	CASSRGTRTGFYEQYF	TGCGCCAGCAGCCGGGGCACAAGGACAGGTTTCTACGAGCAGTACTTC
-	TRBV19	TRBJ2-5	-	CASTPRGLETQYF	TGTGCCAGTACCCCGCGGGGTCTGGAGACCCAGTACTTC
once	TRBV5-5	TRBJ2-3	-	CASSPPDRPTQYF	TGTGCCAGCAGCCCTCCCGACAGGCCGACGCAGTATTTT
few	TRBV2	TRBJ1-1	-	CASSVQAEAFF	TGTGCCAGCAGTGTACAGGCTGAAGCTTTCTTT
once	TRBV7-2	TRBJ1-1	-	CASSLGGDNTEAFF	TGTGCCAGCAGCTTAGGGGGGGACAACACTGAAGCTTTCTTT
-	TRBV4-1	TRBJ2-7	TRBD1	CASSLTSGQGGYEQYF	TGCGCCAGCAGCCTAACTAGCGGACAGGGGGGCTACGAGCAGTACTTC
-	TRBV19	TRBJ2-7	-	CASSTGSSYEQYF	TGTGCCAGTAGTACGGGCAGCTCCTACGAGCAGTACTTC
-	TRBV30	TRBJ2-5	-	CAFWGPGSKETQYF	TGTGCCTTTTGGGGGCCCGGGAGTAAAGAGACCCAGTACTTC
-	TRBV29-1	TRBJ2-1	-	CSVVRLGNEQFF	TGCAGCGTTGTGAGACTGGGCAATGAGCAGTTCTTC
-	TRBV6-6	TRBJ1-5	-	CASSPRLVFGRPQHF	TGTGCCAGCAGTCCCCGGCTGGTGTTTGGTCGGCCCCAGCATTTT
few	TRBV30	TRBJ2-7	-	CAWSVGESEQYF	TGTGCCTGGAGTGTAGGGGAAAGCGAGCAGTACTTC
-	TRBV11-2	TRBJ1-2	-	CASSAGSNYGYTF	TGTGCCAGCAGCGCAGGGAGCAACTATGGCTACACCTTC
-	TRBV28	TRBJ1-2	TRBD1	CASSLGQGVGYTF	TGTGCCAGCAGTTTAGGTCAGGGGGTTGGCTACACCTTC
-	TRBV6-6	TRBJ1-5	TRBD1	CASSLGQGDNQPQHF	TGTGCCAGCAGTCTCGGACAGGGGGACAATCAGCCCCAGCATTTT
-	TRBV5-6	TRBJ1-1	-	CASSPVVGDGAFF	TGTGCCAGCAGCCCGGTAGTTGGGGACGGAGCTTTCTTT
-	TRBV2	TRBJ1-1	-	CAGREGYTEAFF	TGTGCCGGACGGGAGGGGTACACTGAAGCTTTCTTT
-	TRBV4-1	TRBJ1-6	-	CASSQDRWGLGYSPLHF	TGCGCCAGCAGCCAAGATCGGTGGGGACTCGGCTATTCACCCCTCCACTTT
-	TRBV7-2	TRBJ1-6	TRBD1	CASSLTGTGNSSPLHF	TGTGCCAGCAGCTTAACCGGGACAGGGAATTCCTCACCCCTCCACTTT
-	TRBV15	TRBJ1-2	-	CATSRRLRGKANYGYTF	TGTGCCACCAGCCGCAGGCTAAGGGGAAAGGCTAACTATGGCTACACCTTC
-	TRBV19	TRBJ2-7	TRBD1	CASSRDRGIPGYEQYF	TGTGCCAGTAGCCGGGACAGGGGAATCCCCGGCTACGAGCAGTACTTC
-	TRBV7-2	TRBJ2-3	TRBD2	CASSPWTREGTDTQYF	TGTGCCAGCAGCCCCTGGACTAGAGAGGGCACAGATACGCAGTATTTT
-	TRBV6-1	TRBJ2-5	TRBD2	CASSENPVAGFQETQYF	TGTGCCAGCAGTGAAAACCCGGTAGCGGGGTTCCAAGAGACCCAGTACTTC
few	TRBV5-1	TRBJ2-2	TRBD1	CASEPGQATGELFF	TGCGCCAGCGAGCCGGGACAGGCCACCGGGGAGCTGTTTTTT
-	TRBV5-4	TRBJ1-1	-	CASSSGGRGSNTEAFF	TGTGCCAGCAGCTCCGGCGGGAGGGGATCGAACACTGAAGCTTTCTTT
-	TRBV4-2	TRBJ1-5	-	CASSLGGIGQPQHF	TGTGCCAGCAGCCTGGGAGGGATCGGACAGCCCCAGCATTTT
-	TRBV6-1	TRBJ1-3	-	CASSEGAGASRNTIYF	TGTGCCAGCAGTGAAGGGGCAGGGGCCTCCAGAAACACCATATATTTT